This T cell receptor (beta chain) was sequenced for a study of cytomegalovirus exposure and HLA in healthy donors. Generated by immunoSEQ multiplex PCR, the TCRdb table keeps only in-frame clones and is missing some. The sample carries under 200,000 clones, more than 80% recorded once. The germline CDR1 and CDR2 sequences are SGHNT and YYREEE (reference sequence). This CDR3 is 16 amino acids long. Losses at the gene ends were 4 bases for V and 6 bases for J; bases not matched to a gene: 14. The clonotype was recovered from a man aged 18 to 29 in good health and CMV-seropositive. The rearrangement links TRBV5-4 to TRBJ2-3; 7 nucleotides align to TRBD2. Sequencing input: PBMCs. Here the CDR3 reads CASSTRGEGALDTQYF. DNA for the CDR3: TGTGCCAGCAGCACGAGAGGGGAGGGAGCTTTGGATACGCAGTATTTT.